These T cell receptor beta chains were read from a single sample in a study of vaccination and CD4 T cells after COVID-19. MiXCR, run by TCRdb on the PCR reads, gives a single entry per CDR3 protein. The sample records 14,000 or so distinct CDR3 sequences, under 60% being singletons. These receptors are not linked to any known antigen. The sequencing used CD4+ T cells from blood, cultured in vitro, collected before SARS-CoV-2 vaccination. These receptors came from a human donor who had recovered from COVID-19. Both conserved end residues are part of each CDR3. A D gene is named only where the DNA matches it firmly. Rows give clone size only sometimes, using once, few, many, or a class for an expanded clone.

>.|TRBV12-3/TRBV12-4|once|TRBJ1-6
CASSLENLGGSPLHF
TGTGCCAGCAGTTTAGAAAATCTGGGGGGTTCACCCCTCCACTTT
>.|TRBV12-3/TRBV12-4|.|TRBJ1-1
CASSLGGHTEAFF
TGTGCCAGCAGTTTAGGGGGACACACTGAAGCTTTCTTT
>TRBD1|TRBV10-3|.|TRBJ2-3
CAIRGQGIHDTQYF
TGTGCCATCAGGGGACAGGGGATCCACGATACGCAGTATTTT
>TRBD1|TRBV2|.|TRBJ1-5
CASSADRGYQPQHF
TGTGCCAGCAGTGCGGACAGGGGCTATCAGCCCCAGCATTTT
>TRBD2|TRBV7-9|few|TRBJ2-5
CASSLGRTSGETQYF
TGTGCCAGCAGCTTAGGCAGGACTAGCGGCGAGACCCAGTACTTC
>.|TRBV11-1|few|TRBJ1-6
CASSLEGAGDSPLHF
TGTGCCAGCAGCTTAGAAGGGGCCGGGGATTCACCCCTCCACTTT
>.|TRBV7-3|.|TRBJ2-3
CASGQTSTDTQYF
TGTGCCAGCGGGCAGACTAGCACAGATACGCAGTATTTT
>TRBD2|TRBV7-6|.|TRBJ2-3
CASSLRTSADTQYF
TGTGCCAGCAGCCTACGGACTAGCGCAGATACGCAGTATTTT
>TRBD1|TRBV19|.|TRBJ1-1
CASSIDPGGTTEAFF
TGTGCCAGTAGTATAGACCCAGGGGGGACCACTGAAGCTTTCTTT
>.|TRBV19|few|TRBJ1-2
CASSLGMGRYTF
TGTGCCAGTAGCCTGGGGATGGGTCGCTACACCTTC
>.|TRBV6-2/TRBV6-3|.|TRBJ2-7
CASSPFSGAIYEQYF
TGTGCCAGCAGTCCATTTAGCGGAGCAATTTACGAGCAGTACTTC
>TRBD2|TRBV15|.|TRBJ2-4
CATSNLAGLAKNIQYF
TGTGCCACCAGCAACCTAGCGGGATTAGCCAAAAACATTCAGTACTTC
>TRBD1|TRBV19|.|TRBJ2-3
CASSTRTGVDGTDTQYF
TGTGCCAGTAGTACCAGGACAGGGGTTGATGGCACAGATACGCAGTATTTT
>TRBD2|TRBV6-2/TRBV6-3|.|TRBJ2-5
CASSYPGLAVQETQYF
TGTGCCAGCAGTTACCCCGGACTAGCGGTACAAGAGACCCAGTACTTC
>.|TRBV5-1|.|TRBJ2-7
CASSLAPGRSIHEQYF
TGCGCCAGCAGCTTGGCGCCCGGAAGGAGTATCCACGAGCAGTACTTC
>.|TRBV4-1|.|TRBJ1-5
CASSQAGQGGNQPQHF
TGCGCCAGCAGCCAAGCAGGTCAGGGAGGGAATCAGCCCCAGCATTTT
>TRBD2|TRBV6-1|once|TRBJ2-5
CASSRTSGRAGETQYF
TGTGCCAGCAGTAGGACTAGCGGGAGGGCTGGAGAGACCCAGTACTTC
>.|TRBV5-4|.|TRBJ2-2
CASSLDRVTGELFF
TGTGCCAGCAGCCTCGACCGGGTCACCGGGGAGCTGTTTTTT
>TRBD1|TRBV6-4|.|TRBJ2-7
CASSDFYQQGSYEQYF
TGTGCCAGCAGTGACTTTTATCAACAGGGGTCCTACGAGCAGTACTTC
>TRBD2|TRBV7-2|.|TRBJ2-1
CASSLWSAGVNNNEQFF
TGTGCCAGCAGCTTATGGTCAGCGGGGGTTAATAACAATGAGCAGTTCTTC
>.|TRBV20-1|.|TRBJ2-7
CSARDDSTYEQYF
TGCAGTGCTAGAGATGACAGTACCTACGAGCAGTACTTC
>.|TRBV20-1|.|TRBJ2-5
CSARDLVQGETQYF
TGCAGTGCTAGAGATCTCGTGCAGGGGGAGACCCAGTACTTC
>.|TRBV5-8|few|TRBJ1-6
CASSVNRPDNSPLHF
TGTGCCAGCAGCGTCAACAGGCCTGATAATTCACCCCTCCACTTT
>.|TRBV7-9|.|TRBJ2-3
CASSFAGSDTQYF
TGTGCCAGCAGCTTTGCAGGGTCAGATACGCAGTATTTT
>.|TRBV7-8|once|TRBJ2-7
CASSPRGGSYEQYF
TGTGCCAGCAGCCCCCGGGGTGGCTCCTACGAGCAGTACTTC
>.|TRBV7-2|.|TRBJ2-3
CASSLAPLANGDTQYF
TGTGCCAGCAGCTTAGCCCCTTTAGCTAATGGTGATACGCAGTATTTT
>.|TRBV6-5|.|TRBJ1-3
CASSYRPGAGNTIYF
TGTGCCAGCAGTTACCGTCCGGGGGCTGGAAACACCATATATTTT
>.|TRBV20-1|.|TRBJ1-6
CSAIGGSYNSPLHF
TGCAGTGCCATAGGGGGCTCCTATAATTCACCCCTCCACTTT
>.|TRBV20-1|.|TRBJ2-5
CRARVMGQETQYF
TGCAGGGCAAGGGTAATGGGCCAAGAGACCCAGTACTTC
>TRBD1|TRBV6-1|.|TRBJ2-7
CASSGDSSYEQYF
TGTGCCAGCAGTGGGGACAGCTCCTACGAGCAGTACTTC
>.|TRBV20-1|few|TRBJ1-2
CSASWGDYYGYTF
TGCAGTGCTAGCTGGGGGGACTACTATGGCTACACCTTC
>.|TRBV7-9|.|TRBJ1-2
CASSPSGAGYTF
TGTGCCAGCAGCCCATCGGGGGCTGGCTACACCTTC
>.|TRBV7-2|.|TRBJ2-5
CASSFYICSAQFQETQYF
.
>.|TRBV7-9|few|TRBJ2-5
CASSHREGAGLQETQYF
TGTGCCAGCAGCCATAGGGAAGGGGCCGGACTTCAAGAGACCCAGTACTTC
>.|TRBV30|.|TRBJ2-2
CAWSQGIGELFF
TGTGCCTGGAGTCAGGGGATCGGGGAGCTGTTTTTT
>TRBD1|TRBV6-1|.|TRBJ1-2
CASSPGQGDYSNYGYTF
TGTGCCAGCAGCCCCGGACAGGGCGACTACTCTAACTATGGCTACACCTTC
>TRBD1|TRBV24-1|.|TRBJ2-1
CATSDRTGGNNEQFF
TGTGCCACCAGTGATCGGACAGGGGGAAACAATGAGCAGTTCTTC
>.|TRBV19|few|TRBJ2-3
CASSMGTSTDTQYF
TGTGCCAGTAGTATGGGGACGAGCACAGATACGCAGTATTTT
>.|TRBV7-2|few|TRBJ1-1
CASSPTGGRAFF
TGTGCCAGCAGCCCCACTGGGGGTAGAGCTTTCTTT
>.|TRBV6-2/TRBV6-3|few|TRBJ2-7
CASSGGHYEQYF
TGTGCCAGCAGCGGGGGGCACTACGAGCAGTACTTC
>TRBD2|TRBV12-5|.|TRBJ2-3
CASGLTGLATDTQYF
TGTGCTAGTGGTTTGACCGGACTAGCAACAGATACGCAGTATTTT
>TRBD2|TRBV20-1|.|TRBJ2-1
CSLKVAGGPWNEQFF
TGCAGTCTCAAGGTGGCGGGGGGGCCGTGGAATGAGCAGTTCTTC
>.|TRBV5-4|.|TRBJ2-5
CASSFATGVLETQYF
TGTGCCAGCAGCTTTGCGACTGGTGTTCTGGAGACCCAGTACTTC
>TRBD2|TRBV6-5|.|TRBJ2-2
CASSWTSGGANTGELFF
TGTGCCAGCAGTTGGACTAGCGGGGGCGCGAACACCGGGGAGCTGTTTTTT
>.|TRBV6-2/TRBV6-3|medium-sized|TRBJ1-1
CASRPRQSMNTEAFF
TGTGCCAGCAGGCCTAGACAGTCCATGAACACTGAAGCTTTCTTT
>.|TRBV7-7|.|TRBJ2-1
CASSLAPFSSSYDEQFF
TGTGCCAGCAGCTTAGCGCCTTTCAGCAGCTCCTACGATGAGCAGTTCTTC
>.|TRBV7-9|few|TRBJ1-2
CASSPGDGYGYTF
TGTGCCAGCAGCCCCGGGGACGGCTATGGCTACACCTTC
>.|TRBV19|once|TRBJ1-2
CASIGGDNYGYTF
TGTGCCAGTATCGGAGGAGATAACTATGGCTACACCTTC
>TRBD1|TRBV30|few|TRBJ1-1
CAYDRGMNTEAFF
TGTGCCTACGACAGGGGAATGAACACTGAAGCTTTCTTT
>TRBD1|TRBV2|.|TRBJ1-5
CASKGRGIVQPQHF
TGTGCCAGCAAAGGCAGGGGGATCGTACAGCCCCAGCATTTT
>TRBD2|TRBV2|.|TRBJ2-3
CASSLGLVLDTQYF
TGTGCCAGCAGCCTCGGACTAGTTTTAGATACGCAGTATTTT
>.|TRBV5-1|few|TRBJ1-1
CASSMTRKNTEAFF
TGCGCCAGCAGCATGACAAGAAAGAACACTGAAGCTTTCTTT
>.|TRBV6-2/TRBV6-3|.|TRBJ2-2
CASGWDLRAGELFF
TGTGCCAGCGGGTGGGACTTACGCGCCGGGGAGCTGTTTTTT
>TRBD2|TRBV19|.|TRBJ2-5
CASSRREGQETQYF
TGTGCCAGTAGCCGGCGGGAGGGTCAGGAGACCCAGTACTTC
>.|TRBV6-2/TRBV6-3|.|TRBJ1-5
CASSRQHNQPQHF
TGTGCCAGCAGTAGACAGCACAATCAGCCCCAGCATTTT
>.|TRBV19|.|TRBJ2-3
CASSRRLVADTQYF
TGTGCCAGTAGTCGACGACTAGTCGCAGATACGCAGTATTTT
>.|TRBV6-4|.|TRBJ2-5
CASIGGAQETQYF
TGTGCCAGCATAGGCGGGGCACAAGAGACCCAGTACTTC
>TRBD2|TRBV28|.|TRBJ2-2
CASSLGTGGNTGELFF
TGTGCCAGCAGTCTCGGCACGGGGGGGAACACCGGGGAGCTGTTTTTT
>TRBD2|TRBV27|.|TRBJ2-3
CASSPRPSAGGRTTDTQYF
TGTGCCAGCAGTCCCAGACCCTCAGCGGGGGGCCGGACCACAGATACGCAGTATTTT
>TRBD1|TRBV2|few|TRBJ2-7
CASRDRAYEQYF
TGTGCCTCCCGGGACAGGGCCTACGAGCAGTACTTC